The text below deals with one TCR beta chain. The sample comes from a study of blood T cell repertoires in COVID-19. Measured with immunoSEQ multiplex PCR; TCRdb has only the in-frame clones, and not every one. The data hold 360,000 or so clones, with roughly four fifths observed a single time. Germline V CDR1 and CDR2: SGDLS, YYNGEE. Trimming took off 6 bases at V and 0 bases at J, with 18 bases between the two ends. The CDR3 loop spans 16 amino acids. The sequence came from a woman aged 45-60 years who had recovered from COVID-19. V is TRBV9 and J is TRBJ1-2; D is undetermined. Sequenced material: PBMCs or T cells enriched from blood (not recorded which). This CDR3 is CASTQFSGVPNYGYTF. The DNA for the CDR3 is TGTGCCAGCACCCAATTCAGCGGGGTACCTAACTATGGCTACACCTTC.